This T cell receptor (beta chain) came from a study of blood T cell repertoires in COVID-19 (TCRdb year 2020). Broadly, across the study: The collaborator samples originated in the United States, Italy and Spain and spanned the acute and convalescent phases of COVID-19. Deeply sampled blood TCRbeta repertoires from subjects exposed to, actively infected with, or recovered from COVID-19 were included in the dataset. HLA class I and class II types, where available, came from metadata supplied by the sample provider rather than from assay-based typing. A freely available public database, intended as a resource for researchers studying the immune response to SARS-CoV-2, is where the repertoires were released. A de-identified subject ID, COVID-19 status, age in years and sex were almost always included in the sample metadata. The material from the prospective study consisted of cDNA or gDNA derived from T cells, B-cell-depleted T cells, or PBMCs. Samples came from the ongoing ImmuneRACE study (first 160 participants) plus 1,254 subjects from 6 global collaborators.

Overall study outcomes, separate from this receptor: How much clinical and demographic metadata was included differed by source and by participant, and the metadata was provided uncurated.

Participants in the prospective study were aged about 18 to 95 years, lived in 20 to 25 United States geographic areas, and enrolled through a virtual design. In the prospective study, cohorts were assigned on the basis of participant-reported clinical history obtained from a screening survey and a study questionnaire. Exposed participants had been in contact, within 2 weeks of entering the study, with a person who had a PCR-confirmed or clinician-diagnosed case of COVID-19. Mobile phlebotomists in the prospective study collected whole blood, serum and a nasopharyngeal or oropharyngeal swab from every participant. Additional blood draws and questionnaires over a 2-month period could optionally be provided by prospective study participants. Blood samples from the prospective study were shipped frozen or at room temperature prior to DNA extraction. To note about this clone: The antigen it recognizes is unknown. The input lacks base qualities; no much larger clone sits a single base away.

The germline V gene provides CDR1 SGHAT and CDR2 FQNNGV. A distance of 10 bases separates the germline ends of V and J, which lose 8 bases and 2 bases respectively. The CDR3 holds 14 amino acids from the cysteine to the phenylalanine. Only CDR3 DNA remains: 42 bases, in frame from the first base. TCRbeta CDR3 regions were amplified from genomic DNA using the immunoSEQ Assay, a bias-controlled multiplex PCR. Processing in the source paper ran as follows. Within the assay, amplification of reference gene primers was used to estimate how many nucleated cells each sample contained. Sequence reads were collapsed and filtered to measure the absolute abundance of every unique TCRbeta CDR3 rearrangement. For each sample, productive Simpson clonality was calculated by taking the square root of Simpson's diversity index across productive rearrangements. Here the immuneACCESS table is served through TCRdb, limited to in-frame sequences with V and J called. Missing clones are a known gap in these copies; in checked studies unresolved V genes cover under half, and the rest lacks a known reason. D and trimming were read from the DNA, whereas the V and J calls and clone size are those reported in that table. The table for this sample lists roughly 380,000 clones; around nine tenths of them were counted only once. The top ten clones comprise about 0.94% of the sample.

This receptor was obtained from a young woman who had been exposed to COVID-19. In this chain, TRBV11-2 is recombined with TRBJ2-6, with the identity of the D gene unclear. The sequenced sample consisted of PBMCs or T cells enriched from blood (not recorded which). The CDR3 corresponds to CASGCCAGANVLTF. The base sequence is TGTGCCAGCGGCTGCTGCGCTGGGGCCAACGTCCTGACTTTC.